Listed below are T cell receptor beta chains from one sample, sequenced in a study of T cells in localized non-small cell lung cancer. Produced via immunoSEQ multiplex PCR; TCRdb's table is partial and in-frame only. The data hold approximately 140,000 clones, with roughly 90% observed a single time. Material: peripheral blood, obtained before any cancer treatment. The receptors shown here come from a female donor older than 55 with stage I lung adenocarcinoma. Each CDR3 is given with its conserved first and last residue. The order of the fields is J gene, V gene, CDR3 protein.

j_gene: TRBJ2-5; v_gene: TRBV5-6; CDR3aa: CASSSQDQETQYF
j_gene: TRBJ1-2; v_gene: TRBV6-6; CDR3aa: CASSYWSGGYTF
j_gene: TRBJ1-2; v_gene: TRBV10-1; CDR3aa: CASRLTWSYGYTF
j_gene: TRBJ2-1; v_gene: TRBV28; CDR3aa: CASSTRYNEQFF
j_gene: TRBJ2-1; v_gene: TRBV5-1; CDR3aa: CASSPGLATYNEQFF
j_gene: TRBJ2-3; v_gene: TRBV30; CDR3aa: CAWNGRLAKHTDTQYF
j_gene: TRBJ2-5; v_gene: TRBV30; CDR3aa: CAWSPQETQYF
j_gene: TRBJ1-5; v_gene: TRBV2; CDR3aa: CASSVMTGDSNQPQHF
j_gene: TRBJ2-7; v_gene: TRBV7-8; CDR3aa: CASSLLAGGIGQYF
j_gene: TRBJ1-2; v_gene: TRBV13; CDR3aa: CASSLGRGVAGAGGYTF
j_gene: TRBJ1-2; v_gene: TRBV5-1; CDR3aa: CASSLARDSVTGYTF
j_gene: TRBJ1-4; v_gene: TRBV9; CDR3aa: CASSRAGGLSNEKLFF
j_gene: TRBJ2-6; v_gene: TRBV7-2; CDR3aa: CASSTAGMWLGANVLTF